Listed here are 12 T cell receptor beta chains from one sample, sequenced in a study of cytomegalovirus exposure and HLA in healthy donors (dated by TCRdb to between 2016 and 2019). Libraries were constructed by the immunoSEQ multiplex PCR assay. The multiplex PCR relied on a mix of 60 forward primers for TCR Vbeta segments and 13 reverse primers for TCR Jbeta segments. Sourced from immuneACCESS, this table was stored by TCRdb with only in-frame sequences that have V and J called. A share of the clones is absent; for the studies checked, an unresolved V gene accounts for under half, and the remainder has no known explanation. This sample comprises about 140,000 clones, almost 85% of them detected only once. The ten top clones hold 3.2% of the sample. Material: PBMCs. The receptors were sampled from a man aged 18 to 29 in good health and CMV-seropositive.

The chain couples TRBV5-6 to TRBJ2-5, with TRBD1 as a possible D gene (5 bases). Trimming took off 4 bases at V and 1 base at J, with 8 bases between the two ends. The CDR3 extends over 13 amino acids. Germline values: CDR1 SGHDT, CDR2 YYEEEE. The CDR3 protein is CASSVRGQETQYF. The CDR3 DNA is TGTGCCAGCAGCGTTAGGGGCCAAGAGACCCAGTACTTC.

Notes on this clone: Other DNA sequences in the same sample also yield this CDR3. The DNA of the CDR3 is TGTGCCAGCAGCCCCAGCGGATCCTACGAGCAGTACTTC. Its protein product is CASSPSGSYEQYF. The chain carries TRBV5-4 and TRBJ2-7; perhaps TRBD2 as D (5 bases). Trimming left V 4 bases short and J 1 base short, with 9 bases between. Germline CDR1 reads SGHNT; CDR2 reads YYREEE (reference sequence). This CDR3 contains 13 residues.

The rearrangement uses TRBV4-1 and TRBJ2-5; no clear D. The J call is doubtful: the DNA matches TRBJ2-7 better. The length of the CDR3 is 16 residues. CDR1 MGHRA and CDR2 YSYEKL come from the germline V gene. This CDR3 is CASSQEGLESSYEQYF. In DNA, the CDR3 is TGCGCCAGCAGCCAAGAAGGTCTGGAGAGCTCCTACGAGCAGTACTTC.

V and J are TRBV15 and TRBJ1-4; no clear D. The V gene's germline CDR1 is LNHNV and CDR2 YYDKDF (reference sequence). This CDR3 has 15 amino acids. V was clipped by 0 bases and J by 0 bases, with 5 bases between them. CDR3 region: CATSRDRTTNEKLFF. The CDR3 region has the DNA TGTGCCACCAGCAGAGACAGAACAACTAATGAAAAACTGTTTTTT.

CDR3 sequence: CASSIQGVNEQFF. The CDR3 nucleotides read TGTGCCAGTAGTATACAGGGGGTAAATGAGCAGTTCTTC. This sequence joins TRBV19 and TRBJ2-1; 7 bases are a match to TRBD1. Germline CDR1 reads LNHDA; CDR2 reads SQIVND (reference sequence). The CDR3 loop spans 13 amino acids. J gave up 7 bases and V 2 bases, and 2 bases lay outside the gene matches.

This chain links TRBV7-9 with TRBJ2-5; 7 bases are shared with TRBD1. CDR3 length: 18 amino acids. J was trimmed by 0 bases and V by 1 base; bases with no gene match: 11. Germline assignment: CDR1 SEHNR and CDR2 FQNEAQ (reference sequence). The CDR3 loop is CASSLDGTVFLYQETQYF. Here the CDR3 DNA reads TGTGCCAGCAGCTTAGACGGGACAGTATTCCTGTACCAAGAGACCCAGTACTTC. Together with reference TRBV7-9 and TRBJ2-5, the CDR3 gives the full variable domain: DTGVSQNPRHKITKRGQNVTFRCDPISEHNRLYWYRQTLGQGPEFLTYFQNEAQLEKSRLLSDRFSAERPKGSFSTLEIQRTEQGDSAMYLCASSLDGTVFLYQETQYFGPGTRLLVL.

This chain links TRBV2 with TRBJ1-1; D might be TRBD1 (5 bases). V lost 6 bases and J lost 0, with 14 bases in between. Germline CDR1 is SNHLY and CDR2 is FYNNEI. This CDR3 spans 15 amino acids. CDR3 in amino acids: CASRDSAPMNTEAFF. DNA of the CDR3: TGTGCCAGCAGAGACAGCGCCCCTATGAACACTGAAGCTTTCTTT.

This chain joins TRBV2 and TRBJ2-2; TRBD1 aligns across 8 bases. J was trimmed by 0 bases and V by 5 bases; bases with no gene match: 11. This CDR3 has 18 residues. Looked up from germline, CDR1 is SNHLY and CDR2 is FYNNEI. As DNA, the CDR3 is TGTGCCAGCAGTCCAGACAGGGGCCCCTCCTCGAACACCGGGGAGCTGTTTTTT. Translation: CASSPDRGPSSNTGELFF. Full variable domain (rest looked up from reference TRBV2 and TRBJ2-2): EPEVTQTPSHQVTQMGQEVILRCVPISNHLYFYWYRQILGQKVEFLVSFYNNEISEKSEIFDDQFSVERPDGSNFTLKIRSTKLEDSAMYFCASSPDRGPSSNTGELFFGEGSRLTVL.

The chain links TRBV19 to TRBJ1-3; D is ambiguous. The germline CDR1 and CDR2 sequences are LNHDA and SQIVND (reference sequence). This CDR3 contains 15 residues. The V and J ends lost 8 bases and 3 bases respectively, with 17 bases between them. Here the CDR3 reads CASGRTVGGGNTIYF. Here the CDR3 DNA reads TGTGCCAGTGGCAGGACCGTCGGAGGTGGAAACACCATATATTTT.

This chain connects TRBV7-3 to TRBJ2-7, with 7 nucleotides matching TRBD1. This CDR3 has 14 residues. J gave up 5 bases and V 3 bases, and 7 bases lay outside the gene matches. From germline, CDR1 is SGHTA and CDR2 FQGTGA. CDR3 region: CASSLAGGGDEQYF. Here the CDR3 DNA reads TGTGCCAGCAGCTTGGCAGGGGGTGGAGACGAGCAGTACTTC.

The CDR3 bases are TGTGCCAGCAGCCTCTACAGGGGCGGGGCTTTCTTT. Encoded protein: CASSLYRGGAFF. The chain has TRBV28 and TRBJ1-1; 7 positions match TRBD1. This CDR3 comprises 12 residues. Unmatched junction bases numbered 9, after V lost 6 bases and J lost 11 bases. The V gene's germline CDR1 is MDHEN and CDR2 SYDVKM.

The chain recombines TRBV6-5 with TRBJ2-7; a possible D gene is TRBD1 (6 bases). Germline CDR1 is MNHEY and CDR2 is SVGAGI. The CDR3 sequence is 13 residues long. V was clipped by 8 bases and J by 0 bases, with 11 bases between them. The chain's CDR3 is CASSQGISYEQYF. CDR3 sequence (DNA): TGTGCCAGCTCCCAGGGGATCTCCTACGAGCAGTACTTC.